This T cell receptor beta chain was documented in a study of OX40 agonist ivuxolimab in advanced cancers. Study-level background: Ivuxolimab was a fully human IgG2 agonistic monoclonal antibody targeting the costimulatory receptor OX40 (CD134). Three dose-escalation patients achieved partial responses, one with hepatocellular carcinoma and two with cutaneous melanoma. Patients were allowed to have had prior anti-PD-1, anti-PD-L1 or anti-CTLA-4 therapy, and around two fifths of the dose-escalation patients had been treated with checkpoint inhibitors. Of the roughly 51 dose-escalation patients, hepatocellular carcinoma was present in roughly 19, melanoma in roughly 15, renal cell carcinoma in 9 and head and neck cancer in 9. Intravenous ivuxolimab was administered to patients every 2 weeks at six dose levels: 0.01, 0.1, 0.3, 1.5, 3 and 10 mg/kg. The monotherapy dose-escalation portion (N ≈ 50 patients) of the phase I ivuxolimab trial is reported in the paper. In the dose-escalation cohort, 82.7% of patients were male, and the mean age was roughly 60 years, with a range of about 23 to 80. Peripheral TCRbeta sequencing was intended to test whether TCR sequence diversity was altered and clonal T-cell expansion was caused by ivuxolimab. Summary of the overall study and its limitations: At doses from 0.1 to 3.0 mg/kg, clonal expansion was seen in both CD4+ and CD8+ blood T cells between baseline and week 6. In the 0.1-3.0 mg/kg groups, partial responders had among the lowest normalized peripheral clonal expansion, particularly in CD8+ T cells. Which antigens the clonally expanded peripheral T cells were specific for was not determined. After ivuxolimab, CD8+ T cells had more expanded clones than CD4+ T cells on average. Low levels of normalized T-cell clonal expansion were also seen in some patients who did not respond.

To note about this clone: It has no known antigen specificity. Base qualities are not at hand, and no much larger clone is one base apart.

For sequencing of the TCRbeta CDR3 region, genomic DNA was extracted from the sorted cells. The immunoSEQ Assay was used for sequencing of TCRbeta CDR3 regions. In its TCRdb copy, this immuneACCESS table keeps in-frame sequences only and misses some clones. Where compared with another copy, unresolved V genes explain less than half of these, and the others have no known cause. The sample profile shows roughly 34,000 clones; around 80% of them were found once. Of the sample, over 2.5% is held by the ten largest clones. The trial excluded patients who had a history of autoimmune disease or were on systemic immunosuppression. Peripheral blood for TCR sequencing was collected from all dose cohorts at baseline, on cycle 4 day 1, and on cycle 7 day 1. Samples came from an open-label, multicenter, first-in-human phase I dose-escalation trial of ivuxolimab. The trial enrolled adults with locally advanced or metastatic head and neck squamous cell, hepatocellular, melanoma or renal cell carcinoma. CD4+ and CD8+ T cells were sorted separately from peripheral blood before TCR sequencing.

The starting material was CD4+ or CD8+ T cells sorted from blood, obtained in a trial of the OX40 agonist ivuxolimab. The receptor comes from an adult with an advanced solid tumor such as melanoma, head and neck, liver or kidney cancer.

The sequence in DNA is TGTGCCAGCAGCCCCCTCGGTTCAGGGGATAATGAAAAACTGTTTTTT. It encodes CASSPLGSGDNEKLFF. Here the chain combines TRBV25-1 and TRBJ1-4; a weak D assignment points to TRBD1 (6 bases agree). V loses 6 bases, J loses 4 bases, and the germline ends lie 18 bases apart. The CDR3 holds 16 amino acids from the cysteine to the phenylalanine. Just the 48-base CDR3 DNA is kept, in frame starting at base 1. Via the germline V gene, CDR1 is MGHDK and CDR2 SYGVNS.